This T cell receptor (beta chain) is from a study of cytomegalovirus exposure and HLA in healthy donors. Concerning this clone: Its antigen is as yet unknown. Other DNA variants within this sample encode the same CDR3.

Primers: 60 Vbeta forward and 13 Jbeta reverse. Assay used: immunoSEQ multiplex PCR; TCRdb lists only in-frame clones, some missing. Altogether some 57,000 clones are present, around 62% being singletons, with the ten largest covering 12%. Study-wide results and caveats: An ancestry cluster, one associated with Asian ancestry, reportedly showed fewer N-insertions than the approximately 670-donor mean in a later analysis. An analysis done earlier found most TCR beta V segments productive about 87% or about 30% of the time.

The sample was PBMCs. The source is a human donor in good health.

The CDR3, as DNA: TGTGCCAGCAGCCCTGGACAGAGCACAGATACGCAGTATTTT. It specifies CASSPGQSTDTQYF. J is TRBJ2-3 and V is TRBV7-3; D is perhaps TRBD1 (6 bases). Per the germline V gene, CDR1 is SGHTA and CDR2 is FQGTGA. Trimming pared 5 bases from V and 0 bases from J, leaving 9 bases between. This CDR3 spans 14 amino acids. The full variable domain, completed using reference TRBV7-3 and TRBJ2-3, is GAGVSQTPSNKVTEKGKYVELRCDPISGHTALYWYRQSLGQGPEFLIYFQGTGAADDSGLPNDRFFAVRPEGSVSTLKIQRTERGDSAVYLCASSPGQSTDTQYFGPGTRLTVL.